The sequence of this T cell receptor beta chain was determined in a study of cytomegalovirus exposure and HLA in healthy donors. With 60 Vbeta and 13 Jbeta primers, the PCR was carried out. Generated by immunoSEQ multiplex PCR, the TCRdb table keeps only in-frame clones and is missing some. This sample has about 200,000 clones; 75% to 85% occur once, and the top ten carry about 1.4%. The CDR3 totals 16 residues. Per the germline V gene, CDR1 is KGHSH and CDR2 is LQKENI. V gave up 3 bases and J gave up 6 bases; unmatched junction bases: 8. This clone was found once. The J gene is TRBJ2-1, the V gene TRBV18; TRBD2 matches at 10 bases. Sequenced material: PBMCs. The receptor was isolated from a girl aged 5 to 17 in good health and CMV-seronegative. CDR3 amino acids: CASSPSLAGVTNEQFF. The CDR3, as DNA: TGTGCCAGCTCACCCAGTCTAGCGGGAGTGACCAATGAGCAGTTCTTC.